One sample yielded the 17 T cell receptor beta chains listed below, sequenced in a study of spatial heterogeneity in lung cancer. Study outcomes and limitations: Mutation tallies in tumors tracked expanded intratumoral alpha and beta TCR counts.

Each CDR3 protein gets one entry after TCRdb re-called the 5' RACE reads with MiXCR. Here the sample spans approximately 23,000 distinct CDR3 sequences, about 4.5% being singletons. Sample time point: sample taken at primary tumor resection. Their cognate antigens are unknown. Here the sequenced sample was lung tumor tissue, taken at surgery. The origin of the receptors is a male donor with early-stage non-small cell lung cancer.

This chain links TRBV18 with TRBJ2-1; perhaps TRBD1 as D (6 bases). The V gene lost 8 bases and the J gene lost 4 bases, with 15 bases spanning the gap. Germline V gene lookup returns CDR1 KGHSH and CDR2 LQKENI. This CDR3 has 14 amino acids. This CDR3 reads CASKGHSLYNEQFF. The CDR3 DNA reads TGTGCCAGCAAGGGACATTCTCTATACAATGAGCAGTTCTTC.

This clonotype was recorded many times. This chain joins TRBV3-1 and TRBJ1-2; perhaps TRBD1 as D (5 bases). The V end lost 4 bases, the J end lost 4 bases, and 16 bases lay between the germline ends. The length of the CDR3 is 15 residues. Germline V gene lookup returns CDR1 LGHDT and CDR2 YNNKEL (reference sequence). Here the CDR3 DNA reads TGTGCCAGCAGCCTCCACCCGGGACGGAGCTATGGCTACACCTTC. Translated: CASSLHPGRSYGYTF. Complete variable domain (other parts from reference TRBV3-1 and TRBJ1-2): DTAVSQTPKYLVTQMGNDKSIKCEQNLGHDTMYWYKQDSKKFLKIMFSYNNKELIINETVPNRFSPKSPDKAHLNLHINSLELGDSAVYFCASSLHPGRSYGYTFGSGTRLTVV.

Sample share makes this clonotype medium-sized (0.01 to 0.1%). The chain employs TRBV23-1 and TRBJ2-3; D is ambiguous. TRBV23-1 qualifies as an ORF whose function is uncertain. V lost 2 bases to trimming and J lost 1 base, with 4 bases between them. This CDR3 is built from 13 residues. In DNA, the CDR3 is TGCGCCAGCAGTCAAGGGGGCACAGATACGCAGTATTTT. Translation gives CASSQGGTDTQYF.

The sample holds a few counts of this clonotype. The genes are TRBV5-1 and TRBJ1-2, with 9 bases matching TRBD1. V shed 3 bases, J shed 7 bases, and the junction held 7 bases outside the gene matches. CDR3 length equals 14 residues. Germline lookup yields CDR1 SGHRS and CDR2 YFSETQ. The CDR3 bases are TGCGCCAGCAGCTCCGGGGACAGGGACCGTGGCTACACCTTC. Residues: CASSSGDRDRGYTF.

This clonotype was detected ten times or more. The gene calls are TRBV18 and TRBJ2-7; D unclear. In germline, CDR1 is KGHSH, CDR2 LQKENI. CDR3 length: 13 residues. V was pared by 3 bases and J by 5 bases, with 11 bases between. The CDR3 sequence: CASSPDKGHEQYF. The CDR3 nucleotides are TGTGCCAGCTCACCCGATAAGGGCCACGAGCAGTACTTC.

Many counts were recorded for this clonotype. This sequence joins TRBV6-2 or TRBV6-3 and TRBJ1-5; 7 positions match TRBD1. Per the germline V gene, CDR1 is MNHEY and CDR2 is SVGEGT. The CDR3 totals 14 residues. The J segment lost 4 bases and the V segment lost 2 bases, leaving 2 bases of the junction unmatched. CDR3 nucleotide sequence: TGTGCCAGCAGTTACCCAGGGGGGAATCAGCCCCAGCATTTT. Its translation is CASSYPGGNQPQHF.

Only one count was recorded for this clonotype. One base away lies a much larger clone, so this may be a sequencing read error. The rearrangement links TRBV7-9 to TRBJ2-3, with 8 bases lining up with TRBD1. This CDR3 region has 15 residues. CDR1 and CDR2 (germline): SEHNR, FQNEAQ (reference sequence). The CDR3 DNA sequence: TGTGCCAGCAGCTCCGGACAGGGCCTCACAGATACGCTGTATTTT. Encoded protein: CASSSGQGLTDTLYF.

The V gene is TRBV30, the J gene TRBJ1-2, with D tentatively TRBD1 (6 bases). CDR3 size: 14 residues. Germline lookup yields CDR1 GTSNPN and CDR2 SVGIG (reference sequence). V shed 3 bases and J shed 1 base, with 12 bases lying between them. CDR3 sequence reads: CAWRGAGDNYGYTF. CDR3 bases: TGTGCCTGGAGGGGGGCAGGGGATAACTATGGCTACACCTTC.

By share, this clonotype ranks as medium-sized. The rearrangement uses TRBV6-5 and TRBJ2-6, with D perhaps TRBD2 (5 bases). Germline V lookup: CDR1 MNHEY, CDR2 SVGAGI. The CDR3 is 16 amino acids. Trimming stripped 0 bases from V and 2 bases from J, with 8 bases between. This CDR3 is CASSYSGGTGANVLTF. In DNA, the CDR3 is TGTGCCAGCAGTTACTCTGGAGGAACTGGGGCCAACGTCCTGACTTTC.

In its sample, this clonotype was seen many times. The chain couples TRBV5-1 to TRBJ2-3, with TRBD1 identical over 9 bases. CDR1 and CDR2 (germline): SGHRS, YFSETQ. The CDR3 is 15 amino acids. Losses at the gene ends were 4 bases for V and 3 bases for J; bases not matched to a gene: 6. The CDR3 sequence: CASSNGQGRTDTQYF. For the CDR3, the DNA is TGCGCCAGCAGCAACGGACAGGGGCGGACAGATACGCAGTATTTT. Full variable domain (rest looked up from reference TRBV5-1 and TRBJ2-3): KAGVTQTPRYLIKTRGQQVTLSCSPISGHRSVSWYQQTPGQGLQFLFEYFSETQRNKGNFPGRFSGRQFSNSRSEMNVSTLELGDSALYLCASSNGQGRTDTQYFGPGTRLTVL.

By share of the sample, this clonotype is medium-sized. The rearrangement links TRBV6-5 to TRBJ2-1; D might be TRBD2 (6 bases). The ends were cut back, 5 bases at V and 5 bases at J, with 16 bases in the middle. CDR3 length: 15 residues. Germline CDR1 is MNHEY and CDR2 is SVGAGI. The CDR3 region is CASSLGRSGHNEQFF. CDR3 bases: TGTGCCAGCAGTCTCGGGAGAAGCGGTCACAATGAGCAGTTCTTC.

At least ten counts were recorded for this clonotype. J is TRBJ1-3 and V is TRBV14; the D is unclear. Germline V gives CDR1 SGHDN, CDR2 FVKESK. The CDR3 runs 12 residues. V was trimmed by 0 bases and J by 6 bases, leaving 3 bases between them. In DNA form, the CDR3 reads TGTGCCAGCAGCCAAGACCTAAACACCATATATTTT. Protein sequence: CASSQDLNTIYF.

In this sample, this clonotype turned up many times. The chain recombines TRBV3-1 with TRBJ1-1; no clear D. The CDR3 is 15 residues long. The V end lost 5 bases, the J end lost 1 base, and 14 bases lay between the germline ends. Germline V gives CDR1 LGHDT, CDR2 YNNKEL (reference sequence). This CDR3 is CASSWRPGPNTEAFF. For the CDR3, the DNA is TGTGCCAGCAGCTGGCGCCCAGGACCGAACACTGAAGCTTTCTTT.

In its sample, this clonotype ranks as medium-sized. CDR3: CASSERGFGSSGNTIYF. Written as DNA, the CDR3 is TGTGCCAGCAGTGAAAGGGGTTTTGGGAGCTCTGGAAACACCATATATTTT. The J gene is TRBJ1-3, the V gene TRBV6-1; D is perhaps TRBD1 (5 bases). V lost 2 bases and J 0 bases, leaving 14 bases between the germline ends. The CDR3 has 17 residues. Germline loops: CDR1 MNHNS, CDR2 SASEGT.

Many counts were recorded for this clonotype. The genes are TRBV6-5 and TRBJ1-2; D not resolved. Germline V lookup: CDR1 MNHEY, CDR2 SVGAGI. The CDR3 is 16 residues long. V was pared by 0 bases and J by 0 bases, with 11 bases between. CDR3 DNA: TGTGCCAGCAGTTACTCGTTTTCCAGCGCTAACTATGGCTACACCTTC. Translating gives CASSYSFSSANYGYTF.

This clonotype was picked up many times. The V and J genes are TRBV5-1 and TRBJ2-5, with TRBD2 identical over 8 bases. This CDR3 comprises 16 residues. From germline, CDR1 is SGHRS and CDR2 YFSETQ. Trimming cost V 1 base and J 1 base; bases outside gene matches: 6. The DNA for the CDR3 is TGCGCCAGCAGCTTGCTGCGGGGGGTCGGCCAAGAGACCCAGTACTTC. This codes for CASSLLRGVGQETQYF.

The V call is TRBV27, the J call TRBJ2-3, with D maybe TRBD1 (6 bases). Looked up from germline, CDR1 is MNHEY and CDR2 is SMNVEV (reference sequence). The CDR3 length is 15 residues. The ends were cut back, 2 bases at V and 1 base at J, with 10 bases in the middle. The CDR3 here is CASSLLGAGTDTQYF. CDR3 DNA: TGTGCCAGCAGTTTACTGGGGGCAGGCACAGATACGCAGTATTTT.